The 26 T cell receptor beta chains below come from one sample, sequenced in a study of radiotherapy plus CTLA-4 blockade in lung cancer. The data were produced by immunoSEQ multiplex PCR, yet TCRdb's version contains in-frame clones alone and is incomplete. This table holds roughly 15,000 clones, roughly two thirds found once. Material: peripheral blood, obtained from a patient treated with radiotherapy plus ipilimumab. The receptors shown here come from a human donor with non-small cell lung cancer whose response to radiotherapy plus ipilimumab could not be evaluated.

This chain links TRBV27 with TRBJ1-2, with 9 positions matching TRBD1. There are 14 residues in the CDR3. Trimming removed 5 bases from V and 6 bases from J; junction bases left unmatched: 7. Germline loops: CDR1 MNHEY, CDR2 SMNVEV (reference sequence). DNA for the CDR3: TGTGCCAGCAGTCCTGGGGACAGGGAGGATGGCTACACCTTC. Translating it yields CASSPGDREDGYTF.

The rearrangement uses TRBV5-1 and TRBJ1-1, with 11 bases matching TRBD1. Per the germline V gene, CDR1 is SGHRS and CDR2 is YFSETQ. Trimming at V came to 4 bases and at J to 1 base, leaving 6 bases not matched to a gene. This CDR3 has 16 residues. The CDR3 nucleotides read TGCGCCAGCAGCACCGGACAGGGGGCACGGAACACTGAAGCTTTCTTT. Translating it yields CASSTGQGARNTEAFF.

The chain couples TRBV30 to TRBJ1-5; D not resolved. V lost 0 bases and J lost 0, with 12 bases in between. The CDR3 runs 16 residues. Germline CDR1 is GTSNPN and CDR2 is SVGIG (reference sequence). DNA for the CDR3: TGTGCCTGGAGTGTATCGGGTAAGGATAGCAATCAGCCCCAGCATTTT. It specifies CAWSVSGKDSNQPQHF.

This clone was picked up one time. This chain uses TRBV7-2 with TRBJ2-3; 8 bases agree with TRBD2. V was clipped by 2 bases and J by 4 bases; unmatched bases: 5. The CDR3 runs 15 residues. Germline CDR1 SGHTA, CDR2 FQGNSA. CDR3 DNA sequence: TGTGCCAGCAGCTTACCCCAAGCGGGGGCAGATACGCAGTATTTT. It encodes CASSLPQAGADTQYF.

The CDR3 DNA sequence: TGTGCCAGCAGCCTAATTAGGACAGTCGAGCAGTACGTC. It translates to CASSLIRTVEQYV. This chain uses TRBV7-8 with TRBJ2-7, with TRBD1 as a possible D gene (6 bases). Germline CDR1 and CDR2: SGHVS and FQNEAQ. The CDR3 runs to 13 residues. The germline V and J ends were trimmed by 5 bases and 6 bases, with 14 bases remaining between them.

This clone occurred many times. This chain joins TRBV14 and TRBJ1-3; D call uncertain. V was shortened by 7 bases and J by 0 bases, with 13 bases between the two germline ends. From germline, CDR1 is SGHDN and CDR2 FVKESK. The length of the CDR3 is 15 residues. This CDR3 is CASKLGASSGNTIYF. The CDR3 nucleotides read TGTGCCAGCAAACTGGGCGCAAGCTCTGGAAACACCATATATTTT.

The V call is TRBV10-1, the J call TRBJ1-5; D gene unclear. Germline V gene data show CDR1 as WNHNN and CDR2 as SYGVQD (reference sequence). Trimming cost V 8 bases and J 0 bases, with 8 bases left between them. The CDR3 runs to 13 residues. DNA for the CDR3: TGCGCCAGCTCGGCTAGTAGCAATCAGCCCCAGCATTTT. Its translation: CASSASSNQPQHF.

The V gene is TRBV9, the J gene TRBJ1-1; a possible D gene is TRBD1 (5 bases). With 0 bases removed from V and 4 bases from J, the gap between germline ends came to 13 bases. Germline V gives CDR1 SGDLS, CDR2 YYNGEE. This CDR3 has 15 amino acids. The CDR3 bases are TGTGCCAGCAGCGTAGTTGGGGATAGGGGCACTGAAGCTTTCTTT. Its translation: CASSVVGDRGTEAFF.

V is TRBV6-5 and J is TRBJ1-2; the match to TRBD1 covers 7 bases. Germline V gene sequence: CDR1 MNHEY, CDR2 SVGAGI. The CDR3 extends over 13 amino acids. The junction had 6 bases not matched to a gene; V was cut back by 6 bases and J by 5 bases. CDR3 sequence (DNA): TGTGCCAGCAGCACGGGACAGACTTATGGCTACACCTTC. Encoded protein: CASSTGQTYGYTF.

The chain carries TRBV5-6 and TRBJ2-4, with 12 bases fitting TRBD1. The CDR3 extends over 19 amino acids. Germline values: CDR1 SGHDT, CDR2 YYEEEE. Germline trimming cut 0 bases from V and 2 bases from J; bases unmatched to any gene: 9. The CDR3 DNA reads TGTGCCAGCAGCTTGGGGTTGGGACAGGGGGCCTGGACCAAAAACATTCAGTACTTC. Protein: CASSLGLGQGAWTKNIQYF.

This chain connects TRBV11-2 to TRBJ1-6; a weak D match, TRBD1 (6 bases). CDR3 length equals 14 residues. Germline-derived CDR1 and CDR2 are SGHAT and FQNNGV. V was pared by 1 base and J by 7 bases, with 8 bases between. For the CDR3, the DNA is TGTGCCAGCAGCTTAGTACAGGGCAATTCACCCCTCCACTTT. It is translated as CASSLVQGNSPLHF.

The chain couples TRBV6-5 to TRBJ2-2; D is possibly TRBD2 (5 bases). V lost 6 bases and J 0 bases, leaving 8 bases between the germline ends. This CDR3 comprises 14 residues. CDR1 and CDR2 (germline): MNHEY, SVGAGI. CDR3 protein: CASSGLANTGELFF. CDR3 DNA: TGTGCCAGCAGCGGACTGGCGAACACCGGGGAGCTGTTTTTT.

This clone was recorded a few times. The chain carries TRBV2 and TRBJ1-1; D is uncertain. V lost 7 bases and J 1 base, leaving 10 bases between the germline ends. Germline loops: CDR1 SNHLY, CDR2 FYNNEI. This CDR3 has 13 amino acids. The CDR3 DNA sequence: TGTGCCAGCATTCTGGAGGGGAACACTGAAGCTTTCTTT. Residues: CASILEGNTEAFF.

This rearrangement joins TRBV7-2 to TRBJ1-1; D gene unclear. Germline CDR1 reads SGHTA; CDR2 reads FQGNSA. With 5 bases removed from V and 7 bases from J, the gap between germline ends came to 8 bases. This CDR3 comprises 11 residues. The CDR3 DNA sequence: TGTGCCAGCAGCCTGCGGGGTGAAGCTTTCTTT. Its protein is CASSLRGEAFF.

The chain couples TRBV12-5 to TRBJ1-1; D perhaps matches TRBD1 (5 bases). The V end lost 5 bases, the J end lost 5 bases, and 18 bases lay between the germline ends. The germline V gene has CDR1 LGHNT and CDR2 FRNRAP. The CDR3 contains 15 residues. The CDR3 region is CASGLGRGGETEAFF. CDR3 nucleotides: TGTGCTAGTGGTCTCGGCCGGGGGGGGGAAACTGAAGCTTTCTTT.

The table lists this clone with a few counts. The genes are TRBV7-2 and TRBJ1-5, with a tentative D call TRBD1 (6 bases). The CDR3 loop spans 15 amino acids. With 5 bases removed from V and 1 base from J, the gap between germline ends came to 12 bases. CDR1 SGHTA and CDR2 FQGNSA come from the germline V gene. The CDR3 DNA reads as TGTGCCAGCAGCCCGCGGGGGGGCAGCAATCAGCCCCAGCATTTT. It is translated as CASSPRGGSNQPQHF.

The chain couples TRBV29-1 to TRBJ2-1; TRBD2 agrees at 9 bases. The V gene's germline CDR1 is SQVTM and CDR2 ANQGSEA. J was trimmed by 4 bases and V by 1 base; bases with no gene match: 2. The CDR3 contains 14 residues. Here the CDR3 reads CSVEGGLAYNEQFF. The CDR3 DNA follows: TGCAGCGTTGAAGGGGGACTAGCTTACAATGAGCAGTTCTTC.

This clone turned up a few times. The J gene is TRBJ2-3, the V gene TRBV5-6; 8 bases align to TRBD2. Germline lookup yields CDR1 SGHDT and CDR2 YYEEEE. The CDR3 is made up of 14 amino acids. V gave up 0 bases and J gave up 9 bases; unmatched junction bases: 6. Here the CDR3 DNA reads TGTGCCAGCAGCTTGGGGCGGGGGGTACCAACGCAGTATTTT. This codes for CASSLGRGVPTQYF.

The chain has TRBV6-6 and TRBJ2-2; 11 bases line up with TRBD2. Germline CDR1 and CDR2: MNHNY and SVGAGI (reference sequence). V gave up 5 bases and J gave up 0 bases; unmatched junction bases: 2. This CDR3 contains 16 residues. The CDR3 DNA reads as TGTGCCAGCAGTAGTAGCGGGGGGGCGAACACCGGGGAGCTGTTTTTT. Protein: CASSSSGGANTGELFF.

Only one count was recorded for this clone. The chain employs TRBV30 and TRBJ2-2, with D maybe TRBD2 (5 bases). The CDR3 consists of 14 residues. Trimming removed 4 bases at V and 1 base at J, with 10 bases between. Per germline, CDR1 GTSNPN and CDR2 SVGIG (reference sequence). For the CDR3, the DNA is TGTGCCTGGACAGGTCGGGGGAACACCGGGGAGCTGTTTTTT. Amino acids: CAWTGRGNTGELFF.

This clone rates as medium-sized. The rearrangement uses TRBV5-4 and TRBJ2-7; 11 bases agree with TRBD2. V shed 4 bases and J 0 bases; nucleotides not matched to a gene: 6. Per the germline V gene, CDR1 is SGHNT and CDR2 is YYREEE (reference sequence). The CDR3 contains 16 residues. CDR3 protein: CASSETSGGPSYEQYF. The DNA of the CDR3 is TGTGCCAGCAGCGAAACTAGCGGGGGCCCCTCCTACGAGCAGTACTTC.

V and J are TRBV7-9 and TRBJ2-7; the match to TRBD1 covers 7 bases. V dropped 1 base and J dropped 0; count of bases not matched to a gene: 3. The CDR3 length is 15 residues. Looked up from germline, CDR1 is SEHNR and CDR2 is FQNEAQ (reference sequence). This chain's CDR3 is CASSLDTGASYEQYF. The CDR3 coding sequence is TGTGCCAGCAGCTTAGATACAGGGGCCTCCTACGAGCAGTACTTC. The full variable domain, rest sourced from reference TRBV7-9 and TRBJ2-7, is DTGVSQNPRHKITKRGQNVTFRCDPISEHNRLYWYRQTLGQGPEFLTYFQNEAQLEKSRLLSDRFSAERPKGSFSTLEIQRTEQGDSAMYLCASSLDTGASYEQYFGPGTRLTVT.

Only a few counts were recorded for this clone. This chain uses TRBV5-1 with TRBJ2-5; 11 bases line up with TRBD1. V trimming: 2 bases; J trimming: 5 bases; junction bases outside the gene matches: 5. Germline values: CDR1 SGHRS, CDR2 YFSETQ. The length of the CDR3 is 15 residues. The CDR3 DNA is TGCGCCAGCAGCTTTGGCGGGACAGGGGGGGAGACCCAGTACTTC. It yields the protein CASSFGGTGGETQYF.

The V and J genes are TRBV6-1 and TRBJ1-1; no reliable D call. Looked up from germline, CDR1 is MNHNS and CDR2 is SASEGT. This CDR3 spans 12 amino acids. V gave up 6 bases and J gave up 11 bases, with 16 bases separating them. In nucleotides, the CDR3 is TGTGCCAGCAGACGTAGTGGAGATAAGGCTTTCTTT. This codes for CASRRSGDKAFF.

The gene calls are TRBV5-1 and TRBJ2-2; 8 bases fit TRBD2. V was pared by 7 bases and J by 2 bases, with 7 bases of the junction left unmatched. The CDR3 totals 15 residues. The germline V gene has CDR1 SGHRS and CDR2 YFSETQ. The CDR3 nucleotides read TGCGCCAGCGGCGGGGGGTACGGTAACACCGGGGAGCTGTTTTTT. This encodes CASGGGYGNTGELFF.

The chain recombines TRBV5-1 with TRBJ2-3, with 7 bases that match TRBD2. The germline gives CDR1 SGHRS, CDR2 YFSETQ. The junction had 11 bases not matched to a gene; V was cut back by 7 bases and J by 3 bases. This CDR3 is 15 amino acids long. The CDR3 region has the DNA TGCGCCAGCGGACTCGCGGGGGTGGGGACAGATACGCAGTATTTT. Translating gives CASGLAGVGTDTQYF.